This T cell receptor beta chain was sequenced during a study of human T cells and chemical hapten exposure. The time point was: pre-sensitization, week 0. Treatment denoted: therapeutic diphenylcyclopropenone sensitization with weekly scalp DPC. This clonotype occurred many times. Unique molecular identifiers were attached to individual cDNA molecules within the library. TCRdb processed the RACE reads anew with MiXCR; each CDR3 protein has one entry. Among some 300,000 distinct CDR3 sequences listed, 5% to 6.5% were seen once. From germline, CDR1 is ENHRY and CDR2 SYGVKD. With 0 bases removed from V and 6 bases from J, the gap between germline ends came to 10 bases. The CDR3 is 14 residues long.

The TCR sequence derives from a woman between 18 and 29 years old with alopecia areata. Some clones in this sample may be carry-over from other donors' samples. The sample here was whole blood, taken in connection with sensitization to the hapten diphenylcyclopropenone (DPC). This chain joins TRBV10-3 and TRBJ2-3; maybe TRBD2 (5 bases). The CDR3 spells CAISESFRGDTQYF. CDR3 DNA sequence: TGTGCCATCAGTGAGTCCTTCCGAGGGGATACGCAGTATTTT.